One sample yielded the 19 T cell receptor beta chains listed below, sequenced in a study of T cell repertoires in cytomegalovirus infection. Their specific antigens are unknown. One entry per CDR3 protein, called by TCRdb with MiXCR from the reads. The data show hundreds of thousands of distinct CDR3 sequences, about a third seen once. This sample comprised cultured CD8+ T cells from PBMCs, obtained from culture after CMV antigen stimulation. The receptor set was obtained from a human donor in good health (CMV status not recorded). Some clones in this sample may be carry-over from other donors' samples.

This clonotype has a handful of counts. The chain links TRBV20-1 to TRBJ2-7; TRBD2 might be the D (7 bases). The CDR3 is 13 amino acids. Trimming removed 3 bases from V and 0 bases from J, with 9 bases in between. CDR1 is DFQATT and CDR2 is SNEGSKA in the germline V gene (reference sequence). The CDR3 DNA is TGCAGTGCTAGGAGGGGGGGCTCCTACGAGCAGTACGTC. Encoded protein: CSARRGGSYEQYV.

This clonotype has more than one count but fewer than ten. The chain is built from TRBV6-5 and TRBJ2-3, with TRBD2 matching 8 bases. Germline V gene lookup returns CDR1 MNHEY and CDR2 SVGAGI. The trim removed 6 bases at V and 2 bases at J, leaving 4 bases unmatched. The CDR3 has 14 amino acids. The CDR3 DNA reads as TGTGCCAGCAGCCAACTAGCGGTCACAGATACGCAGTATTTT. Its protein is CASSQLAVTDTQYF.

V usage is TRBV10-2 and J usage is TRBJ1-4, with D unclear. There are 14 residues in the CDR3. Germline V gives CDR1 WSHSY, CDR2 SAAADI. V was cut by 6 bases and J by 5 bases, with 13 bases left in between. In DNA form, the CDR3 reads TGCGCCAGCAGAGTGACGGCCATGAATGAAAAACTGTTTTTT. This gives the protein CASRVTAMNEKLFF.

The chain combines TRBV19 with TRBJ2-6; possible D gene TRBD1, 6 bases. This CDR3 contains 20 residues. Trimming removed 5 bases from V and 0 bases from J, with 23 bases in between. Germline V CDR1 and CDR2: LNHDA, SQIVND (reference sequence). CDR3 DNA sequence: TGTGCCAGTAGTCCTCGGCCCGACAGGCCCCTCCTCTCTGGGGCCAACGTCCTGACTTTC. Protein: CASSPRPDRPLLSGANVLTF.

This sequence joins TRBV28 and TRBJ1-2; possible D gene TRBD1, 6 bases. Germline values: CDR1 MDHEN, CDR2 SYDVKM. Trimming removed 7 bases from V and 0 bases from J, with 18 bases in between. The CDR3 runs to 16 residues. The CDR3 nucleotides read TGTGCCAGCACCACACTGGGGGCTTCAGCTAACTATGGCTACACCTTC. It codes for CASTTLGASANYGYTF.

In its sample, this clonotype was seen a few times. V is TRBV19 and J is TRBJ1-1; TRBD1 might be the D (6 bases). CDR1 is LNHDA, CDR2 SQIVND, per germline (reference sequence). The CDR3 totals 12 residues. Trimming left V 11 bases short and J 0 bases short, with 10 bases between. DNA for the CDR3: TGTGCCGTCGGGGGCTTGAACACTGAAGCTTTCTTT. This codes for CAVGGLNTEAFF.

The chain has TRBV4-3 and TRBJ2-1; possible D gene TRBD2, 6 bases. Between the trimmed V and J ends, which lost 4 bases and 5 bases, there was a span of 15 bases. CDR3 length: 15 amino acids. CDR1 LGHNA and CDR2 YSLEER come from the germline V gene. The CDR3 sequence is CASSPRLASDNEQFF. The DNA of the CDR3 is TGCGCCAGCAGCCCACGGCTAGCGTCAGACAATGAGCAGTTCTTC.

Ten or more counts support this clonotype. This chain links TRBV7-4 with TRBJ1-1; maybe TRBD1 (6 bases). V lost 3 bases, J lost 3 bases, and 17 bases lay in between. The germline V gene encodes CDR1 SGHVT and CDR2 SQSDAQ. The CDR3 spans 16 residues. The DNA for the CDR3 is TGTGCCAGCAGCTTTTCCGGGACAACAGCCGACACTGAAGCTTTCTTT. Amino acid sequence: CASSFSGTTADTEAFF.

About this clonotype: The junction and the germline gene differ at one end; a read error may be behind it. This chain uses TRBV5-4 with TRBJ2-5, with D possibly matching TRBD2 (6 bases). The CDR3 is 13 amino acids. Looked up from germline, CDR1 is SGHNT and CDR2 is YYREEE (reference sequence). The CDR3 region is CASSWLGEETLYF. The CDR3 DNA sequence: TGTGCCAGCAGCTGGTTGGGGGAGGAGACCCTGTACTTC.

The J gene is TRBJ2-1, the V gene TRBV28, with D tentatively TRBD1 (5 bases). V was trimmed by 1 base and J by 3 bases, leaving 10 bases between them. Germline CDR1 reads MDHEN; CDR2 reads SYDVKM. The CDR3 has 15 amino acids. CDR3 sequence reads: CASSLLYRNYNEQFF. DNA for the CDR3: TGTGCCAGCAGTTTATTATACAGGAACTACAATGAGCAGTTCTTC.

This clonotype was recorded many times. This chain links TRBV6-1 with TRBJ1-5; 9 nucleotides align to TRBD1. Germline trimming cut 5 bases from V and 7 bases from J; bases unmatched to any gene: 15. This CDR3 spans 17 amino acids. Germline CDR1 MNHNS, CDR2 SASEGT. CDR3 in DNA: TGTGCCAGCAGTCCTTCGGGGACAGGGAGTTACTTCCAGCCCCAGCATTTT. Protein sequence: CASSPSGTGSYFQPQHF.

The J gene is TRBJ1-2, the V gene TRBV6-1; maybe TRBD1 (5 bases). Germline V gene lookup returns CDR1 MNHNS and CDR2 SASEGT. The CDR3 loop spans 11 amino acids. V was shortened by 7 bases and J by 8 bases, with 11 bases between the two germline ends. CDR3 sequence reads: CASTFQGGYTF. The CDR3, as DNA: TGTGCCAGCACGTTTCAGGGCGGCTACACCTTC.

This chain connects TRBV28 to TRBJ2-7, with D possibly called TRBD1 or TRBD2 (6 bases each). CDR1 and CDR2 (germline): MDHEN, SYDVKM. The CDR3 spans 15 residues. V lost 1 base to trimming and J lost 2 bases, with 12 bases between them. The CDR3 protein is CASSLLRGDPYEQYV. The CDR3 DNA is TGTGCCAGCAGTTTATTAAGGGGGGACCCCTACGAGCAGTACGTC.

CDR3 DNA: TGTGCCAGCAGTTTAACAGGGCCTCAGCCCCAGCATTTT. The encoded protein is CASSLTGPQPQHF. The gene calls are TRBV27 and TRBJ1-5; D possibly corresponds to TRBD1 (6 bases). Germline values: CDR1 MNHEY, CDR2 SMNVEV (reference sequence). The CDR3 extends over 13 amino acids. With 2 bases removed from V and 6 bases from J, the gap between germline ends came to 8 bases.

Here the CDR3 DNA reads TGTGCCAGCAGCCATCGGGACAGCGCCTACGAGCAGTACTTC. This encodes CASSHRDSAYEQYF. The chain is built from TRBV7-9 and TRBJ2-7, with 7 bases matching TRBD1. The CDR3 covers 14 residues. Germline CDR1 and CDR2: SEHNR and FQNEAQ (reference sequence). J was trimmed by 2 bases and V by 5 bases; bases with no gene match: 6.

In this sample, this clonotype turned up a few times. This CDR3 is CASSSEFGYEQYF. The CDR3 DNA follows: TGTGCCAGCAGTTCCGAGTTTGGCTACGAGCAGTACTTC. This chain joins TRBV6-1 and TRBJ2-7; D is uncertain. This CDR3 contains 13 residues. The V and J ends lost 5 bases and 3 bases respectively, with 11 bases between them. Germline values: CDR1 MNHNS, CDR2 SASEGT.

The sample holds many counts of this clonotype. The CDR3 loop reads CASSSLAGNTGELFF. The CDR3 DNA is TGTGCCAGCAGTTCGCTAGCGGGGAACACCGGGGAGCTGTTTTTT. This chain links TRBV27 with TRBJ2-2; 8 nucleotides align to TRBD2. This CDR3 is built from 15 residues. V lost 4 bases to trimming and J lost 1 base; unmatched junction nucleotides: 2. CDR1 MNHEY and CDR2 SMNVEV come from the germline V gene (reference sequence).

Details on this clonotype: Mismatch with germline at one junction end may stem from a read error. This chain joins TRBV7-7 and TRBJ2-1, with 8 bases matching TRBD2. The CDR3 is 17 amino acids. Germline assignment: CDR1 SSHAT and CDR2 FNYEAQ (reference sequence). CDR3 DNA sequence: TGTGCTAGCAGCTTAGGTTTCCCGGGACTAGAGGCTGGGGAGCAGTTCTTC. It specifies CASSLGFPGLEAGEQFF.

This clonotype was detected only a few times. V usage is TRBV28 and J usage is TRBJ1-3; D is unclear. Trimming removed 7 bases at V and 4 bases at J, with 23 bases between. CDR3 length: 17 residues. Germline V gives CDR1 MDHEN, CDR2 SYDVKM. The CDR3 loop is CASMTEGGIIAGNTIYF. The CDR3 nucleotides read TGTGCCAGCATGACGGAGGGAGGAATTATAGCCGGAAACACCATATATTTT.